The 10 T cell receptor beta chains below were found in one sample sequenced in a study of T cells in women clearing cervical HPV infection. The table came from immunoSEQ multiplex PCR; TCRdb's copy has only in-frame clones and leaves some out. The table lists roughly 34,000 clones, with 6.8% in the top ten. The specimen was blood buffy coat. These receptors all come from a woman between 18 and 70 years old with a cervical HPV16 infection that either progressed to CIN3+ or cleared (not recorded which).

A remark on this clone: The read terminates 3 residues before the CDR3 end, so the remaining end is supplied by the germline J gene. The chain carries TRBV19 and TRBJ1-4; possibly TRBD1 for D (6 bases). Germline V gene sequence: CDR1 LNHDA, CDR2 SQIVND (reference sequence). V was cut by 11 bases and J by 8 bases, with 21 bases left in between. This CDR3 is built from 14 residues. CDR3 in amino acids: CAGTPNRDREKLFF. The DNA read from the CDR3 is TGTGCCGGCACACCAAACAGGGATCGCGAAAAA.

On this clone: The CDR3 end falls 3 residues outside the read, so it is completed with the germline J gene. The chain employs TRBV18 and TRBJ2-7; 8 bases match TRBD1. Trimming took 1 base from V and 4 from J; bases not matched to a gene: 12. This CDR3 has 17 amino acids. Germline CDR1 is KGHSH and CDR2 is LQKENI. CDR3 DNA, as far as it was read: TGTGCCAGCTCACCACGACAGGGGCAACCGCATAATTACGAG. Translating it yields CASSPRQGQPHNYE. The whole CDR3 reads CASSPRQGQPHNYEQYF.

As for this clone: The read gets to within 3 residues of the CDR3 end, and the germline J gene fills in the rest. The rearrangement uses TRBV5-5 and TRBJ1-2; possibly TRBD1 for D (6 bases). CDR3 size: 12 residues. CDR1 and CDR2 from the germline V gene are SGHKS and YYEKEE (reference sequence). The CDR3 region is CASSLGGGGYTF. CDR3 DNA, as far as it was read: TGTGCCAGCAGCTTAGGAGGGGGAGGC.

Remarks on this clone: The CDR3 extends 3 residues past the end of the read, so its final part is completed from the germline J gene. The gene calls are TRBV2 and TRBJ1-4, with TRBD1 matching 7 bases. This CDR3 has 15 amino acids. J was trimmed by 8 bases and V by 8 bases; bases with no gene match: 14. Looked up from germline, CDR1 is SNHLY and CDR2 is FYNNEI. This CDR3 reads CASERGGGTGEKLFF. CDR3 DNA (partial): TGTGCCAGCGAAAGAGGGGGCGGGACGGGGGAAAAA. The full variable domain, completed using reference TRBV2 and TRBJ1-4, is EPEVTQTPSHQVTQMGQEVILRCVPISNHLYFYWYRQILGQKVEFLVSFYNNEISEKSEIFDDQFSVERPDGSNFTLKIRSTKLEDSAMYFCASERGGGTGEKLFFGSGTQLSVL.

CDR3 DNA (partial): TGTGCCTGGAGTCCTACGGTTCTAAGCACCGGGGAG. Its translation is CAWSPTVLSTGE. The whole CDR3 sequence is CAWSPTVLSTGELFF. The chain couples TRBV30 to TRBJ2-2; no firm D call. The read ends 3 residues early relative to the CDR3; the germline J gene fills the gap. The CDR3 sequence is 15 residues long. Trimming stripped 2 bases from V and 4 bases from J, with 14 bases between. Germline assignment: CDR1 GTSNPN and CDR2 SVGIG (reference sequence).

On this clone: The sequenced fragment ends 3 residues before the CDR3 boundary, so the rest is inferred from the germline J gene. The chain combines TRBV5-4 with TRBJ1-2, with 9 bases lining up with TRBD1. This CDR3 is built from 15 residues. Germline loops: CDR1 SGHNT, CDR2 YYREEE (reference sequence). CDR3 DNA, as far as it was read: TGTGCCAGCAGCTACCGGACAGGGGACTATGTGGGC. This encodes CASSYRTGDYVG. From start to end, the CDR3 is CASSYRTGDYVGYTF.

CDR3 DNA (partial): TGTGCCAGCAGCTCGTCGACAGGGGGGCTCGAC. Its translation: CASSSSTGGLD. The full CDR3 is CASSSSTGGLDYTF. V is TRBV7-2 and J is TRBJ1-2; 9 bases match TRBD1. The observed sequence ends 3 residues before the CDR3 terminus, with the missing tail filled in from the germline J gene. Looked up from germline, CDR1 is SGHTA and CDR2 is FQGNSA. This CDR3 has 14 residues.

Of note for this clone: From the germline J gene comes the end of the CDR3, since the read stops 3 residues before it. This chain links TRBV7-6 with TRBJ2-5, with D tentatively TRBD1 or TRBD2 (5 bases each). The CDR3 loop spans 11 amino acids. Trimming took 10 bases from V and 3 from J, leaving 9 bases between them. Per germline, CDR1 SGHVS and CDR2 FNYEAQ. Partial CDR3 DNA: TGTGCCACCCAGGGAGAAGAGACC. This gives the protein CATQGEET. The CDR3 as a whole reads CATQGEETQYF. The full variable domain, in which reference TRBV7-6 and TRBJ2-5 provide the parts outside the CDR3, is GAGVSQSPRYKVTKRGQDVALRCDPISGHVSLYWYRQALGQGPEFLTYFNYEAQQDKSGLPNDRFSAERPEGSISTLTIQRTEQRDSAMYRCATQGEETQYFGPGTRLLVL.

As for this clone: The read terminates 3 residues ahead of where the CDR3 ends, so the germline J gene completes it. The J gene is TRBJ1-2, the V gene TRBV19, with 8 positions matching TRBD1. The germline V gene has CDR1 LNHDA and CDR2 SQIVND (reference sequence). This CDR3 contains 13 residues. CDR3 protein: CASRLWTGSGYTF. The DNA read from the CDR3 is TGTGCCAGTAGACTATGGACAGGGAGCGGC.

Concerning this clone: The read terminates 3 residues ahead of where the CDR3 ends, so the germline J gene completes it. The chain joins TRBV11-2 to TRBJ2-2; D unresolved. From germline, CDR1 is SGHAT and CDR2 FQNNGV. V was cut by 4 bases and J by 2 bases, with 2 bases left in between. The CDR3 extends over 12 amino acids. The sequenced CDR3 bases are TGTGCCAGCAGCTCTAACACCGGGGAG. Translated: CASSSNTGE. The entire CDR3 protein reads CASSSNTGELFF.